Below are 16 T cell receptor beta chains sequenced from a single sample in a study of Graves' ophthalmopathy and Graves' hyperthyroidism. TCR beta CDR3 amplification used RNA transcripts. An initial RT-PCR round employing HTBI primers preceded a second-round multiplex PCR. From the multiplex PCR reads, TCRdb called clonotypes with MiXCR, one entry per CDR3 protein. Altogether some 390,000 distinct CDR3 sequences are present, around 18% being singletons, with the ten largest covering 1.5% to 2%. The sequencing sample was made of peripheral blood. Receptors were obtained from a woman in her late teens or twenties with Graves' ophthalmopathy.

This clonotype was recorded many times. The chain is built from TRBV13 and TRBJ1-1; D is uncertain. The CDR3 loop spans 16 amino acids. The V and J ends lost 5 bases and 0 bases respectively, with 16 bases between them. Per germline, CDR1 PRHDT and CDR2 FYEKMQ (reference sequence). In nucleotides, the CDR3 is TGTGCCAGCAGCCCTCGTTCTGGGCAGGTGAACACTGAAGCTTTCTTT. Encoded protein: CASSPRSGQVNTEAFF.

This clonotype was seen repeatedly, ten times or more. V usage is TRBV6-2 or TRBV6-3 and J usage is TRBJ1-1; TRBD1 matches 7 bases. J was trimmed by 2 bases and V by 10 bases; bases with no gene match: 10. Germline lookup yields CDR1 MNHEY and CDR2 SVGEGT. This CDR3 has 14 residues. CDR3 sequence reads: CATNKDRENTEAFF. The CDR3 bases are TGTGCCACCAACAAAGACAGGGAAAACACTGAAGCTTTCTTT.

This clonotype has a count of ten or more. The V and J genes are TRBV25-1 and TRBJ1-1; D is uncertain. Germline CDR1 MGHDK, CDR2 SYGVNS. Trimming cost V 5 bases and J 1 base, with 8 bases left between them. This CDR3 spans 13 amino acids. In DNA form, the CDR3 reads TGTGCCAGCAGTTTAACAGCGAACACTGAAGCTTTCTTT. Residues: CASSLTANTEAFF.

This clonotype was counted many times. The chain links TRBV6-5 to TRBJ1-5; D unresolved. Looked up from germline, CDR1 is MNHEY and CDR2 is SVGAGI. There are 16 residues in the CDR3. Trimming stripped 5 bases from V and 5 bases from J, with 19 bases between. CDR3 sequence: CASSLRKGRLDQPQHF. DNA for the CDR3: TGTGCCAGCAGTCTTAGAAAAGGACGGTTGGATCAGCCCCAGCATTTT.

This clonotype was counted many times. V and J are TRBV29-1 and TRBJ1-2; D not resolved. V was pared by 5 bases and J by 0 bases, with 10 bases between. The germline V gene has CDR1 SQVTM and CDR2 ANQGSEA. The CDR3 totals 13 residues. CDR3 residues: CSVPSTPNYGYTF. The CDR3 DNA reads TGCAGCGTTCCCAGTACTCCTAACTATGGCTACACCTTC.

This clonotype was recorded at least ten times. The V call is TRBV12-3 or TRBV12-4, the J call TRBJ1-3; TRBD1 is a possible D gene (6 bases). V was shortened by 7 bases and J by 8 bases, with 18 bases between the two germline ends. The CDR3 is 14 residues long. CDR3 coding DNA: TGTGCCAGCACCCCGGGACACGGTTTTGACACCATATATTTT. Protein product: CASTPGHGFDTIYF.

This clonotype was seen more than once but under ten times. The gene calls are TRBV18 and TRBJ1-1, with a weak D call TRBD1 (5 bases). V was cut by 3 bases and J by 4 bases, with 15 bases left in between. Germline assignment: CDR1 KGHSH and CDR2 LQKENI. The CDR3 contains 15 residues. The CDR3 DNA reads TGTGCCAGCTCACCTCCGTGGGGCTTAGGCACTGAAGCTTTCTTT. Residues: CASSPPWGLGTEAFF.

This clonotype was counted at least ten times. V usage is TRBV4-1 and J usage is TRBJ1-5, with 7 bases matching TRBD1. V shed 0 bases, J shed 6 bases, and the junction held 5 bases outside the gene matches. CDR1 and CDR2 (germline): MGHRA, YSYEKL. The CDR3 is 15 residues long. CDR3 DNA: TGCGCCAGCAGCCAAGATGAAGGGGGCGGTCAGCCCCAGCATTTT. Encoded protein: CASSQDEGGGQPQHF.

This clonotype came up many times. The rearrangement links TRBV12-3 or TRBV12-4 to TRBJ1-5, with 8 bases that match TRBD1. Trimming cost V 6 bases and J 11 bases; bases outside gene matches: 6. The CDR3 is 12 amino acids. CDR3 nucleotides: TGTGCCAGCAGCGCAACGACAGGGGCCCAGCATTTT. Its protein is CASSATTGAQHF.

This clonotype was recorded at least ten times. The junction does not match germline at one end; this may be a read error. The chain recombines TRBV12-3 or TRBV12-4 with TRBJ1-1; TRBD1 might be the D (6 bases). The CDR3 is made up of 14 amino acids. The CDR3: CASSLTGGVPEACF. Written as DNA, the CDR3 is TGTGCCAGCAGTTTGACTGGGGGCGTCCCTGAAGCTTGCTTT.

This clonotype was seen many times. V and J are TRBV13 and TRBJ2-7; 11 bases fit TRBD2. Per the germline V gene, CDR1 is PRHDT and CDR2 is FYEKMQ (reference sequence). This CDR3 contains 14 residues. V lost 5 bases to trimming and J lost 5 bases; unmatched junction nucleotides: 5. The CDR3 reads CASSRSGRADEQYF. The DNA for the CDR3 is TGTGCCAGCAGCCGTAGCGGGAGGGCCGACGAGCAGTACTTC.

This clonotype was counted ten times or more. This chain links TRBV7-2 with TRBJ2-5; maybe TRBD2 (6 bases). The germline V and J ends were trimmed by 0 bases and 3 bases, with 17 bases remaining between them. CDR1 SGHTA and CDR2 FQGNSA come from the germline V gene. The CDR3 spans 17 residues. The CDR3 region has the DNA TGTGCCAGCAGCTTAGCGTGGGGCGGGGAGGCTAAAGAGACCCAGTACTTC. This sequence encodes CASSLAWGGEAKETQYF.

The V call is TRBV9, the J call TRBJ1-2; 7 nucleotides align to TRBD1. Germline CDR1 and CDR2: SGDLS and YYNGEE. CDR3 length equals 17 residues. V lost 0 bases, J lost 8 bases, and 16 bases stayed unmatched. The CDR3 region is CASSVAETGFQGGGYTF. The CDR3 nucleotides read TGTGCCAGCAGCGTAGCAGAGACAGGGTTTCAGGGCGGCGGCTACACCTTC.

This clonotype was recorded many times. The conserved phenylalanine or tryptophan is not found at the CDR3 terminus, so this likely reflects a read error. V is TRBV4-1 and J is TRBJ2-7; D not certain. V lost 4 bases to trimming and J lost 3 bases, with 16 bases between them. CDR1 and CDR2 from the germline V gene are MGHRA and YSYEKL. This CDR3 is 15 amino acids long. The DNA of the CDR3 is TGCGCCAGCAGCCGCCGCCTACAGCCGATCTACGAGCAGTACCTC. Its translation: CASSRRLQPIYEQYL.

This clonotype was counted ten times or more. This rearrangement joins TRBV19 to TRBJ1-5; no definite D call. Germline V gene sequence: CDR1 LNHDA, CDR2 SQIVND (reference sequence). The CDR3 runs to 12 residues. V shed 7 bases and J shed 6 bases, with 10 bases lying between them. CDR3 region: CASMFSGQPQHF. The DNA for the CDR3 is TGTGCCAGTATGTTTTCCGGTCAGCCCCAGCATTTT.

This clonotype was recorded at least ten times. This chain uses TRBV7-8 with TRBJ2-7; D tentatively fits TRBD1 or TRBD2 (5 bases each). The V and J ends lost 4 bases and 3 bases respectively, with 19 bases between them. Germline V gives CDR1 SGHVS, CDR2 FQNEAQ. The CDR3 covers 16 residues. CDR3 residues: CASSSHRYRTLYEQYF. CDR3 bases: TGTGCCAGCAGCTCACACCGGTACAGGACTCTCTACGAGCAGTACTTC.